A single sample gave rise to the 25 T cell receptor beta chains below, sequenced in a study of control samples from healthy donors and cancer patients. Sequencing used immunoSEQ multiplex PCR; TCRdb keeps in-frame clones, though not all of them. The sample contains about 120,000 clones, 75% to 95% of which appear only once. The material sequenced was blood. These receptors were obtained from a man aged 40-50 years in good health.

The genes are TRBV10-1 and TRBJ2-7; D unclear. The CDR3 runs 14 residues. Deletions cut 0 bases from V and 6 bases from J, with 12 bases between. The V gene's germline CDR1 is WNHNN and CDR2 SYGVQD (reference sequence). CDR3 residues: CASSESMLFSEQYF. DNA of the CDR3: TGCGCCAGCAGTGAGTCGATGTTGTTTTCCGAGCAGTACTTC.

CDR3 residues: CTSSHKLPRDKNIQYF. The CDR3 DNA is TGCACCAGCAGCCACAAGTTGCCGAGGGACAAAAACATTCAGTACTTC. The J gene is TRBJ2-4, the V gene TRBV1; TRBD2 is taken as the D call from the table, unchecked against the DNA. TRBV1 is a recognized pseudogene. This CDR3 is built from 16 residues.

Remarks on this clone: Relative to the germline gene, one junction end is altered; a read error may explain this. The CDR3 DNA sequence: TGTGCCAGCAGTTTGCTGCAGGGGAAAGCCCCTAACTTC. Amino acid sequence: CASSLLQGKAPNF. The V call is TRBV12-3 or TRBV12-4, the J call TRBJ2-7, with a weak D call TRBD1 (6 bases). The CDR3 is 13 amino acids.

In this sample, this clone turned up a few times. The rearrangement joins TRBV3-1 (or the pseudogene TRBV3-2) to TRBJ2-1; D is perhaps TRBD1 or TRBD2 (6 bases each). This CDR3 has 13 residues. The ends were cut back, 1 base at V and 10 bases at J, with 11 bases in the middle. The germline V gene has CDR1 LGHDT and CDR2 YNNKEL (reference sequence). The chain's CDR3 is CASSQAGAAEQFF. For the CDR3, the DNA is TGTGCCAGCAGCCAAGCGGGGGCAGCGGAGCAGTTCTTC.

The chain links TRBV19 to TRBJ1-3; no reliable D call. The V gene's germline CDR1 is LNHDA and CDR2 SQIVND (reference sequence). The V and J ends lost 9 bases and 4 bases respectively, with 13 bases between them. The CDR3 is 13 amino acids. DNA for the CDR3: TGTGCCAGCGGAAACCAGCGCGGAAACACCATATATTTT. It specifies CASGNQRGNTIYF.

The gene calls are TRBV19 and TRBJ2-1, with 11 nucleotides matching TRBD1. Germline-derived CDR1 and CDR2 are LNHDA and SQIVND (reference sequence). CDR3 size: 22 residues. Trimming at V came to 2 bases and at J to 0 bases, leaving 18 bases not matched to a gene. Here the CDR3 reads CASSITGQGATIIPPSYNEQFF. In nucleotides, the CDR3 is TGTGCCAGTAGTATAACAGGACAGGGGGCTACCATCATCCCGCCCTCCTACAATGAGCAGTTCTTC.

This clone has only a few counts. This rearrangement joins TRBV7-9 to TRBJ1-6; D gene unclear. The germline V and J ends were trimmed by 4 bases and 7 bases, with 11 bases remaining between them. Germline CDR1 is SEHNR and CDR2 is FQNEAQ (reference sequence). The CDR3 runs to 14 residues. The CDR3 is CASSSKDGNSPLHF. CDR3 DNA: TGTGCCAGCAGCTCGAAAGACGGCAATTCACCCCTCCACTTT.

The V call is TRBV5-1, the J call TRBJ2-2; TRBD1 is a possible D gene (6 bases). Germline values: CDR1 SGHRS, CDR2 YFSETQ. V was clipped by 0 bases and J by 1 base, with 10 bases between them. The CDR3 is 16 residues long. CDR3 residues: CASSLDVTGNTGELFF. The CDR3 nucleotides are TGCGCCAGCAGCTTGGATGTGACAGGGAACACCGGGGAGCTGTTTTTT.

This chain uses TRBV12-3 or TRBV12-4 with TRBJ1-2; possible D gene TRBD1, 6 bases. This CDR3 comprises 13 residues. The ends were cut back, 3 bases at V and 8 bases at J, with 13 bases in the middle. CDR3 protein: CASSLTGPPGYTF. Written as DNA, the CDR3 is TGTGCCAGCAGTTTGACAGGCCCCCCGGGCTACACCTTC.

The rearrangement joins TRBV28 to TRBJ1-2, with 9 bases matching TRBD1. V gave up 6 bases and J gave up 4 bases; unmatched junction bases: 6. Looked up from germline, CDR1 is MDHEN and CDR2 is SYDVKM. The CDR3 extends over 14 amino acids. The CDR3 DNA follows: TGTGCCAGCAGGAACCGGGACAGGGTCTATGGCTACACCTTC. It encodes CASRNRDRVYGYTF.

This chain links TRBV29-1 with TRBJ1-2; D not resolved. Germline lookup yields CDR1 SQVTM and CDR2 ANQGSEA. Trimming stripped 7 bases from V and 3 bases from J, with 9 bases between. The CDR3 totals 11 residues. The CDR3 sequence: CSALRDYGYTF. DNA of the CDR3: TGCAGCGCGTTAAGGGACTATGGCTACACCTTC.

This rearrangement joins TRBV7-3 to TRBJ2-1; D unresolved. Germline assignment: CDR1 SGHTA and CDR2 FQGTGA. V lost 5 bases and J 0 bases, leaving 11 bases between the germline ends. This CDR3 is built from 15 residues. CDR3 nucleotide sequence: TGTGCCAGCAGCGCTGCGCTCAGCTCCTACAATGAGCAGTTCTTC. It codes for CASSAALSSYNEQFF.

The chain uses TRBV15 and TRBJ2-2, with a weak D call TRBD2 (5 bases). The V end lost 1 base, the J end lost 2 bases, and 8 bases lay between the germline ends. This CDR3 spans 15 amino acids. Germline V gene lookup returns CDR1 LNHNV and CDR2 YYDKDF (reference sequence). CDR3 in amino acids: CATSRGSGNTGELFF. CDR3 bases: TGTGCCACCAGCAGAGGGAGCGGCAACACCGGGGAGCTGTTTTTT.

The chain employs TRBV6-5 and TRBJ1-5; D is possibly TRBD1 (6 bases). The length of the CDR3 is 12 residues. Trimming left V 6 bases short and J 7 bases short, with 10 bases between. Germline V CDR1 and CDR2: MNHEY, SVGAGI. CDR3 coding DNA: TGTGCCAGCAGGACGAGGGGGCAGCCCCAGCATTTT. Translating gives CASRTRGQPQHF.

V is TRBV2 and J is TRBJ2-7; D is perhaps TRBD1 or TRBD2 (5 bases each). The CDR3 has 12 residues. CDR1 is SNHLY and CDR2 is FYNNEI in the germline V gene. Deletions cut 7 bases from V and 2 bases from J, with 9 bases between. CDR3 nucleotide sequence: TGTGCCAGCAATCGGGACCCCTACGAGCAGTACTTC. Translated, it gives CASNRDPYEQYF.

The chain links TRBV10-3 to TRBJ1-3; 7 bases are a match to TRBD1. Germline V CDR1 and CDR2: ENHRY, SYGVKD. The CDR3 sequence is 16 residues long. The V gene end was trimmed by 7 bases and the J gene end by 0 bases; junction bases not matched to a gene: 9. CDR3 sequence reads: CAITTLDRFSGNTIYF. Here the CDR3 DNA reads TGTGCCATCACGACACTGGACAGGTTCTCTGGAAACACCATATATTTT.

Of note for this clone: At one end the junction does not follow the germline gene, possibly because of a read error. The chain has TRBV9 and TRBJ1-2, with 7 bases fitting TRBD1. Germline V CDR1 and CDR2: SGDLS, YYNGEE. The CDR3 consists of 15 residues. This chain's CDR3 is CVSSVVGGASYGYTF. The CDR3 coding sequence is TGTGTCAGCAGCGTAGTAGGGGGCGCGAGCTATGGCTACACCTTC.

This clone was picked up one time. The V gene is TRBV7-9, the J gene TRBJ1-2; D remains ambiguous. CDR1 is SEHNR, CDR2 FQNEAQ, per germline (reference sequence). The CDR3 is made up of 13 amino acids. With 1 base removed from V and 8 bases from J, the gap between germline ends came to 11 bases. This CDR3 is CASSLDPDFGYTF. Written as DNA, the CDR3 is TGTGCCAGCAGCTTAGATCCGGATTTCGGCTACACCTTC.

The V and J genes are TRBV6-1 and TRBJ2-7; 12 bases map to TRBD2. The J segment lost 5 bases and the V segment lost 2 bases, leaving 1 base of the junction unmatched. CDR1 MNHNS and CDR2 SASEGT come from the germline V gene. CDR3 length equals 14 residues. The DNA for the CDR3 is TGTGCCAGCAGTGAACTAGCGGGGGGGCACGAGCAGTACTTC. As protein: CASSELAGGHEQYF.

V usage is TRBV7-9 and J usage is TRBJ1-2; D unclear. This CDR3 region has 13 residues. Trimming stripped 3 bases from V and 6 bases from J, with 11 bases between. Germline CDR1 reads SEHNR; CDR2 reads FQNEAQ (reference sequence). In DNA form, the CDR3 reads TGTGCCAGCAGCTTCGGCATAAATCATGGCTACACCTTC. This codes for CASSFGINHGYTF.

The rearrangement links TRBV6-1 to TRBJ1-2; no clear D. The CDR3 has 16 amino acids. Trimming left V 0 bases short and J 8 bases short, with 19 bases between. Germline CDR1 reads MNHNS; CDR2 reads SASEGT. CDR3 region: CASSEAGQAPGGGYTF. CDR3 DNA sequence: TGTGCCAGCAGTGAAGCGGGTCAGGCCCCGGGAGGGGGCTACACCTTC.

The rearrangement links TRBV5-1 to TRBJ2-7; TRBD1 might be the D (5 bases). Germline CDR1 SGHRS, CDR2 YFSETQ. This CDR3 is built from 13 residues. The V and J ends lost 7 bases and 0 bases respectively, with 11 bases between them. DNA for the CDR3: TGCGCCAGCGGGGCTCCCTACTCCTACGAGCAGTACTTC. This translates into CASGAPYSYEQYF.

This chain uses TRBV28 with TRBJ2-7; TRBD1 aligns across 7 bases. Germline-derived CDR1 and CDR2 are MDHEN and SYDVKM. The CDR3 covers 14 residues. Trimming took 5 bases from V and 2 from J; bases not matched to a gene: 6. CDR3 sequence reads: CASSPGTATYEQYF. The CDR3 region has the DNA TGTGCCAGCAGTCCTGGGACAGCAACCTACGAGCAGTACTTC.

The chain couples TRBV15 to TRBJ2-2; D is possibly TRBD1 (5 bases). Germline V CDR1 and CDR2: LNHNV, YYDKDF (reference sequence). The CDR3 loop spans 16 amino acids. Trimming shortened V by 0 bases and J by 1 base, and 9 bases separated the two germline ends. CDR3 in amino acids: CATSRDFGQNTGELFF. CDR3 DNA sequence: TGTGCCACCAGCAGAGATTTTGGACAGAACACCGGGGAGCTGTTTTTT.

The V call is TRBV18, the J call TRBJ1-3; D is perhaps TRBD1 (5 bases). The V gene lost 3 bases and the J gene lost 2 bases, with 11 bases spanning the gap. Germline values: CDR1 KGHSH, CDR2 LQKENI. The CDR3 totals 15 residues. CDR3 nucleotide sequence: TGTGCCAGCTCACCCAGGGAAAGTGCTGGAAACACCATATATTTT. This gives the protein CASSPRESAGNTIYF.